This is a list of T cell receptor beta chains from one sample in a study of T-cell reconstitution after alpha-beta-depleted transplantation in children. TCRdb reanalysed the PCR reads using MiXCR and keeps one entry per CDR3 protein. Of 450,000 to 600,000 distinct CDR3 sequences in the sample, over 10% were seen once. The sequences come from PBMCs, mostly from graft donor cells, collected 360 days after TCRalphabeta/CD19-depleted stem cell transplant. The source is a male patient under 18 who had a stem cell transplant for acute myeloid leukemia, so the T cells may come from the graft donor. CDR3s include the opening cysteine and the closing phenylalanine or tryptophan. A D gene is named only where the DNA matches it firmly. Only some rows state a clone size, as once, few, many or a class for expanded clones.

V gene	J gene	clone size	D gene	CDR3 protein	CDR3 DNA
TRBV29-1	TRBJ1-3	.	.	CSVEVRAGNTIYF	TGCAGCGTTGAGGTCAGGGCTGGAAACACCATATATTTT
TRBV29-1	TRBJ1-4	.	.	CSFKDGSNEKLFF	TGCAGCTTCAAGGACGGGAGTAATGAAAAACTGTTTTTT
TRBV6-5	TRBJ2-1	.	.	CASSYFRSPGNEQFF	TGTGCCAGCAGTTACTTTAGGTCCCCAGGAAATGAGCAGTTCTTC
TRBV6-5	TRBJ1-5	.	.	CASSSLGRINQPQHF	TGTGCCAGCAGTTCGCTTGGACGGATCAATCAGCCCCAGCATTTT
TRBV6-1	TRBJ2-7	many	.	CASTRGGMAYEQYF	TGTGCCAGCACCCGGGGCGGGATGGCCTACGAGCAGTACTTC
TRBV2	TRBJ2-1	many	TRBD1	CASSLQGASPSGGHEQFF	TGTGCCAGCAGTTTACAGGGGGCTAGTCCCTCCGGAGGCCATGAGCAGTTCTTC
TRBV3-1	TRBJ1-1	.	TRBD1	CASSTRDRRNTEAFF	TGTGCCAGCAGCACCCGGGACAGAAGGAACACTGAAGCTTTCTTT
TRBV12-3/TRBV12-4	TRBJ2-7	.	.	CASSPLSGSYEQYF	TGTGCCAGCAGTCCTCTGAGTGGGTCATACGAGCAGTACTTC
TRBV20-1	TRBJ2-3	few	.	CSAYDAFTDTQYF	TGCAGTGCCTACGATGCGTTTACAGATACGCAGTATTTT
TRBV6-5	TRBJ1-1	.	.	CASSYSSAGNARAFF	TGTGCCAGCAGTTACTCATCGGCCGGCAATGCTAGGGCTTTCTTT
TRBV3-1	TRBJ2-1	few	.	CASSRFLSSYNEQFF	TGTGCCAGCAGCCGTTTTCTGAGCTCCTACAATGAGCAGTTCTTC
TRBV29-1	TRBJ2-1	many	TRBD2	CSVERLVGTSGRSRQFF	TGCAGCGTTGAACGCCTCGTTGGGACTAGCGGGAGGTCACGGCAGTTCTTC
TRBV28	TRBJ2-7	few	TRBD2	CASSLRREKSF	TGTGCCAGCAGTTTACGGCGGGAGAAGTCCTTC
TRBV20-1	TRBJ2-1	many	.	CSASPDEQFF	TGCAGTGCTAGTCCAGATGAGCAGTTCTTC
TRBV12-3/TRBV12-4	TRBJ2-4	few	.	CASSLPLNLAKNIQYF	TGTGCCAGCAGTTTGCCACTGAACCTAGCCAAAAACATTCAGTACTTC
TRBV11-1	TRBJ2-1	few	.	CASSLMRAGFYNEQFF	TGTGCCAGCAGCTTAATGAGGGCCGGTTTCTACAATGAGCAGTTCTTC
TRBV7-2	TRBJ2-5	.	TRBD2	CASSLGRGGRIGETQYF	TGTGCCAGCAGCTTAGGCCGTGGCGGGAGGATCGGGGAGACCCAGTACTTC
TRBV6-2/TRBV6-3	TRBJ2-1	few	TRBD2	CASSTSGRKDEQFF	TGTGCCAGCTCGACTAGCGGGAGGAAGGATGAGCAGTTCTTC
TRBV14	TRBJ1-5	few	TRBD1	CASSLGQGHQPQHF	TGTGCCAGCAGCCTGGGACAGGGGCATCAGCCCCAGCATTTT
TRBV6-1	TRBJ2-7	.	TRBD1	CASDPGQGSYEQYF	TGTGCCAGCGACCCGGGACAGGGGAGCTACGAGCAGTACTTC
TRBV24-1	TRBJ2-1	.	.	CATMQGPYNEQFF	TGTGCCACCATGCAGGGCCCCTACAATGAGCAGTTCTTC
TRBV27	TRBJ2-5	.	.	CASTPYARPETQYF	TGTGCCAGCACCCCGTACGCGAGGCCAGAGACCCAGTACTTC
TRBV25-1	TRBJ2-2	many	TRBD2	CASSGPGLASGELFF	TGTGCCAGCAGTGGACCGGGACTAGCGTCGGGGGAGCTGTTTTTT
TRBV12-3/TRBV12-4	TRBJ2-6	few	.	CASSLPGGAGANVLTF	TGTGCCAGCAGTTTACCGGGGGGCGCTGGGGCCAACGTCCTGACTTTC
TRBV6-5	TRBJ2-7	few	TRBD2	CASSYSFGRDEQYF	TGTGCCAGCAGTTACTCCTTCGGGAGGGACGAGCAGTACTTC
TRBV9	TRBJ2-1	few	TRBD2	CASSVGDQRDLYNEQFF	TGTGCCAGCAGCGTGGGGGACCAGCGGGATCTTTACAATGAGCAGTTCTTC
TRBV7-2	TRBJ2-5	.	.	CASSLAVLGKQETQYF	TGTGCCAGCAGCTTAGCGGTCCTGGGGAAGCAAGAGACCCAGTACTTC
TRBV5-6	TRBJ2-5	.	TRBD2	CASSLALSGRAGETQYF	TGTGCCAGCAGCTTGGCCCTGAGCGGGAGGGCCGGGGAGACCCAGTACTTC